This TCR beta chain was sequenced for a study of glioma-infiltrating T cells after dendritic cell vaccination. Study-wide context: Dendritic cell vaccination trial patients had either newly diagnosed or recurrent glioblastoma.

This clone was counted a single time. TCRB CDR3 was amplified from 2 ug genomic DNA or less. The primer mix had 60 V beta and 13 J beta primers. Sequenced by immunoSEQ multiplex PCR; TCRdb stores in-frame clones only, minus some. The sample shows fewer than 40,000 clones, 90% to 95% of them seen only once. V lost 4 bases and J lost 4, with 11 bases in between. The CDR3 contains 14 residues. CDR1 and CDR2 from the germline V gene are SGHRS and YFSETQ. None of the glioblastoma patients had an isocitrate dehydrogenase mutation. The sequencing used blood, collected before dendritic cell vaccination. The chain has TRBV5-1 and TRBJ2-2; a possible D gene is TRBD1 (6 bases). The clonotype was recovered from a human donor with glioblastoma. DNA of the CDR3: TGCGCCAGCAGCCCACAGGGCCCCACCGGGGAGCTGTTTTTT. Protein: CASSPQGPTGELFF.